One and the same sample provided the 11 T cell receptor beta chains below, sequenced in a study of neurological immune-mediated disorders. TCRdb ran MiXCR on the 5' RACE reads and lists one entry per CDR3 protein. The table has tens of thousands of distinct CDR3 sequences, 3.6% seen once. Sequenced material: PBMCs. The receptors were sampled from a man under 40 with multiple sclerosis.

This clonotype has at least ten counts. A read error is possible here, since a much larger clone lies one base away. The CDR3 loop is CSARSPSGKEEQYF. In DNA form, the CDR3 reads TGCAGTGCTAGAAGCCCTAGCGGGAAGGAAGAGCAGTACTTC. The J gene is TRBJ2-7, the V gene TRBV20-1; 9 positions agree with TRBD2. V shed 2 bases and J 7 bases; nucleotides not matched to a gene: 9. This CDR3 comprises 14 residues. The germline V gene encodes CDR1 DFQATT and CDR2 SNEGSKA (reference sequence).

The chain carries TRBV29-1 and TRBJ2-1; TRBD1 matches 9 bases. CDR3 length: 15 amino acids. CDR1 SQVTM and CDR2 ANQGSEA come from the germline V gene. V trimming: 3 bases; J trimming: 8 bases; junction bases outside the gene matches: 11. The CDR3 nucleotides are TGCAGCGTTGAGGGGGACAGGGCCCCCGTGGATGAGCAGTTCTTC. This sequence encodes CSVEGDRAPVDEQFF.

This clonotype was seen at least ten times. The rearrangement links TRBV6-5 to TRBJ2-7; D tentatively fits TRBD1 or TRBD2 (5 bases each). Per the germline V gene, CDR1 is MNHEY and CDR2 is SVGAGI. V lost 2 bases and J lost 4, with 15 bases in between. The CDR3 spans 15 residues. CDR3 DNA: TGTGCCAGCAGTTACGCCACTACGGGGCCATACGAGCAGTACTTC. As protein: CASSYATTGPYEQYF.

The chain uses TRBV5-4 and TRBJ2-2; D gene unclear. Germline values: CDR1 SGHNT, CDR2 YYREEE (reference sequence). The CDR3 totals 14 residues. Deletions cut 3 bases from V and 1 base from J, with 7 bases between. CDR3 sequence reads: CASSSAKNTGELFF. The CDR3 DNA reads as TGTGCCAGCAGCTCGGCAAAGAACACCGGGGAGCTGTTTTTT.

This clonotype occurred many times. The chain uses TRBV7-6 and TRBJ1-1; D not resolved. Trimming pared 1 base from V and 0 bases from J, leaving 9 bases between. Germline V CDR1 and CDR2: SGHVS, FNYEAQ. The CDR3 covers 15 residues. In DNA, the CDR3 is TGTGCCAGCAGCTTAGGTGGCAGCCTGAACACTGAAGCTTTCTTT. It specifies CASSLGGSLNTEAFF.

The chain joins TRBV7-8 to TRBJ2-2, with D uncertain. CDR1 and CDR2 from the germline V gene are SGHVS and FQNEAQ. The CDR3 is 15 amino acids. Trimming cost V 7 bases and J 0 bases, with 12 bases left between them. The CDR3 is CASTLLRANTGELFF. The CDR3 DNA is TGTGCCAGCACCCTATTAAGGGCGAACACCGGGGAGCTGTTTTTT. Together with reference TRBV7-8 and TRBJ2-2, the CDR3 gives the full variable domain: GAGVSQSPRYKVAKRGQDVALRCDPISGHVSLFWYQQALGQGPEFLTYFQNEAQLDKSGLPSDRFFAERPEGSVSTLKIQRTQQEDSAVYLCASTLLRANTGELFFGEGSRLTVL.

This clonotype was seen ten or more times. The gene calls are TRBV15 and TRBJ1-2; D not certain. The CDR3 runs to 12 residues. V gave up 4 bases and J gave up 8 bases, with 11 bases separating them. The germline V gene has CDR1 LNHNV and CDR2 YYDKDF (reference sequence). The CDR3, as DNA: TGTGCCACCAGCAACGCCAGGAAGGGCTACACCTTC. Amino acid sequence: CATSNARKGYTF.

This clonotype has ten or more counts. V usage is TRBV5-6 and J usage is TRBJ1-2; D call uncertain. Trimming stripped 4 bases from V and 4 bases from J, with 20 bases between. CDR1 and CDR2 (germline): SGHDT, YYEEEE. The CDR3 is made up of 16 amino acids. CDR3 bases: TGTGCCAGCAGCGATACATGGGGTGGAGACTTCTATGGCTACACCTTC. Translated: CASSDTWGGDFYGYTF.

A few counts support this clonotype. J is TRBJ2-3 and V is TRBV7-2; a possible D gene is TRBD2 (6 bases). Trimming shortened V by 5 bases and J by 3 bases, and 21 bases separated the two germline ends. The CDR3 is made up of 17 amino acids. Germline CDR1 is SGHTA and CDR2 is FQGNSA. Here the CDR3 reads CASSQRWRGELTDTQYF. The CDR3 coding sequence is TGTGCCAGCAGCCAGCGGTGGCGCGGGGAGCTTACAGATACGCAGTATTTT.

V gene TRBV5-1 combines with J gene TRBJ1-1; perhaps TRBD1 as D (5 bases). This CDR3 spans 13 amino acids. V lost 4 bases and J 8 bases, leaving 15 bases between the germline ends. Germline V lookup: CDR1 SGHRS, CDR2 YFSETQ. In DNA, the CDR3 is TGCGCCAGCAGCGGGGGAGGTTGGACAGAAGCTTTCTTT. Protein: CASSGGGWTEAFF.

This clonotype was counted many times. The chain recombines TRBV6-5 with TRBJ2-7; 9 nucleotides line up with TRBD1. Trimming removed 4 bases from V and 3 bases from J; junction bases left unmatched: 7. The CDR3 runs 15 residues. Germline CDR1 MNHEY, CDR2 SVGAGI. This CDR3 reads CASSFGTGRNYEQYF. As DNA, the CDR3 is TGTGCCAGCAGTTTCGGGACAGGGAGAAACTACGAGCAGTACTTC.